This TCR beta chain is drawn from a study of graft-versus-host responses after intestinal transplantation (dated by TCRdb to about 2021). With respect to the entire study: The transplants that recipients received were multivisceral, liver-intestinal, or isolated intestinal. Every recipient was given anti-thymocyte globulin induction, then maintenance tacrolimus and steroids for two to three years. Bulk TCR-beta CDR3 sequencing was used to track graft-versus-host and host-versus-graft alloreactive T cell clones in the graft, circulation and bone marrow after intestinal transplantation. To identify alloreactive clones, pre-transplant mixed lymphocyte reaction products were sequenced and then compared with unstimulated pre-transplant donor and recipient T cells. The cohort enrolled some 23 intestinal transplant recipients including one retransplant, and a few patients lacking pretransplant specimens were excluded. A peak of at least 4% donor T cells among recipient peripheral blood mononuclear cells was the definition used for donor T cell macrochimerism. Samples from a few later patients were sequenced in-house on an Illumina MiSeq with MiXCR processing rather than by the commercial service.

Blood samples were collected up to 4 times in the first month after transplant and then at least monthly when available. Study-wide findings and limitations: GvH clones were found in recipient bone marrow, and some of the GvH clones appeared earlier in ileal mucosa or blood, which is consistent with an intestinal mucosal origin. Patients with donor T cell macrochimerism had high GvH to HvG T cell clonal ratios in their allografts. The conclusions were limited by the relatively low number and heterogeneity of the intestinal transplant patients. Early after transplant, declines in HvG clones were associated with peak levels of circulating GvH clones.

Libraries were made using the immunoSEQ multiplex PCR assay. For most patients, genomic DNA was subjected to high-throughput TCR-beta CDR3 sequencing by Adaptive Biotechnologies. Processing in the source paper ran as follows. Adaptive's ImmunoSEQ software supplied the TCR sequencing data for 18 patients, while MiXCR and VDJtools were used to process three other patients. CDR3 nucleotide sequences shared between donor and recipient were removed because the origin of such sequences could not be assigned. To be classed as alloreactive, a clone needed at least 2-fold expansion over unstimulated cells and a minimum CFSE-low frequency of 0.002% (template counts) or 0.001% (read counts). A clone was considered mappable if detected in the sequenced pre-transplant spleen, lymph node, or MLR CFSE-low populations of the donor or recipient. Cumulative frequency of alloreactive clones was calculated as a percentage of all sequences weighted by copy number. TCRdb obtained this table from immuneACCESS and retained in-frame rearrangements with V and J assigned. These tables miss some clones; where compared with another copy, unresolved V genes account for less than half of the shortfall, and the remainder is unexplained. The V and J calls and clone size come from that table; D and trimming were worked out from the DNA. The sample yields tens of thousands of clones; about 90% were counted once. Around 2.5% of the sample comes from the top ten.

The CDR3 goes from the cysteine to the phenylalanine over 12 residues. The sequence is cut down to CDR3 DNA, 36 bases in frame from base 1. The junction shows trimming of 2 bases on V and 7 bases on J, plus 6 bases between the germline ends. The germline V gene provides CDR1 MNHEY and CDR2 SVGAGI. With respect to this clone: Its specific antigen is unknown. Nothing much larger sits one base from this clone, and base qualities are not available.

The sequence joins TRBV6-5 to TRBJ2-1; perhaps TRBD2 is the D gene, with 6 bases matching. The source material was PBMCs, sampled 300 to 330 days after intestinal transplant. The TCR comes from a human patient who received an intestinal transplant, so some T cells may come from the graft donor. The DNA sequence follows: TGTGCCAGCAGTTACGCGGGGAATGAGCAGTTCTTC. Its translation reads: CASSYAGNEQFF.